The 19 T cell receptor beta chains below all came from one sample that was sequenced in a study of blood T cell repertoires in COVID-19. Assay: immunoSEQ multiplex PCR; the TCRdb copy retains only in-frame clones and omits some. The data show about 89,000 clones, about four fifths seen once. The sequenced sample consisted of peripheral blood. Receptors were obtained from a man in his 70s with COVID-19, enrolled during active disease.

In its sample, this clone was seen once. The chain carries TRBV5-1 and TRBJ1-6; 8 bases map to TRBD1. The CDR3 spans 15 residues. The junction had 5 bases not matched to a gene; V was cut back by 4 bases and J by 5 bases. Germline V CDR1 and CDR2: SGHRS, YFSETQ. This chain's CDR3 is CASSGQGGHNSPLHF. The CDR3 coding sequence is TGCGCCAGCAGCGGACAGGGTGGGCATAATTCACCCCTCCACTTT.

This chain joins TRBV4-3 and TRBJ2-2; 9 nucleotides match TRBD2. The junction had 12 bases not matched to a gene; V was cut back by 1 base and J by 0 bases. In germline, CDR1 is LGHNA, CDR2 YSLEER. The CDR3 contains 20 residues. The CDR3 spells CASSQVGGTSLKPNTGELFF. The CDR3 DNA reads TGCGCCAGCAGCCAAGTTGGTGGGACTAGCCTAAAACCGAACACCGGGGAGCTGTTTTTT.

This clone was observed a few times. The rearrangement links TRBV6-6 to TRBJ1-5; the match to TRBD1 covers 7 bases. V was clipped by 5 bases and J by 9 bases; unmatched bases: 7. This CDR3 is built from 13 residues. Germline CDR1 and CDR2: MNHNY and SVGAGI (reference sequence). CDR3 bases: TGTGCCAGCAGTGACCGGGACAGTCGGCCCCAGCATTTT. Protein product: CASSDRDSRPQHF.

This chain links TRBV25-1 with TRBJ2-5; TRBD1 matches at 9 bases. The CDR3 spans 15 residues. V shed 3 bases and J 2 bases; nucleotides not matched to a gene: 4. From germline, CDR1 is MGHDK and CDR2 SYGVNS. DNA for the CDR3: TGTGCCAGCAGTGACACCGGGACAGGGCAAGAGACCCAGTACTTC. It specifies CASSDTGTGQETQYF. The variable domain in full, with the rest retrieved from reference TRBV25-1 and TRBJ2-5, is EADIYQTPRYLVIGTGKKITLECSQTMGHDKMYWYQQDPGMELHLIHYSYGVNSTEKGDLSSESTVSRIRTEHFPLTLESARPSHTSQYLCASSDTGTGQETQYFGPGTRLLVL.

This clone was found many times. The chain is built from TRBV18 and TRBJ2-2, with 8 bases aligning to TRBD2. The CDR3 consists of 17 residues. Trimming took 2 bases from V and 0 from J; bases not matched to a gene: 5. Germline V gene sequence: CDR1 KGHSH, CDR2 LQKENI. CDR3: CASSPGERGTNTGELFF. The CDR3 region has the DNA TGTGCCAGCTCACCAGGAGAGCGGGGGACGAACACCGGGGAGCTGTTTTTT.

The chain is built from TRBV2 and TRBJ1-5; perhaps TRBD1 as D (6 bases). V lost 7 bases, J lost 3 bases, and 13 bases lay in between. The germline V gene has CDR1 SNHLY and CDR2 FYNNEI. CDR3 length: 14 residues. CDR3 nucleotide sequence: TGTGCCAGCAATCAGGACAGCCTCAATCAGCCCCAGCATTTT. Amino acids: CASNQDSLNQPQHF.

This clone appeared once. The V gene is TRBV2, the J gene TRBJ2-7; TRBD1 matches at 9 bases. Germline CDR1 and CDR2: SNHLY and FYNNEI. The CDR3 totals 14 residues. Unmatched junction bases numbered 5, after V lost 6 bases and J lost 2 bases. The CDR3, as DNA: TGTGCCAGCAGATCGGACAGGGGACCCTACGAGCAGTACTTC. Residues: CASRSDRGPYEQYF.

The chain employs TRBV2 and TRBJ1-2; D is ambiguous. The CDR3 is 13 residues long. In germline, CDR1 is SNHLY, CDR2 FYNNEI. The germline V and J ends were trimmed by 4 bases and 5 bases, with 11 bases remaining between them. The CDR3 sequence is CASSGLPGYGYTF. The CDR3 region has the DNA TGTGCCAGCAGTGGCCTTCCGGGATATGGCTACACCTTC.

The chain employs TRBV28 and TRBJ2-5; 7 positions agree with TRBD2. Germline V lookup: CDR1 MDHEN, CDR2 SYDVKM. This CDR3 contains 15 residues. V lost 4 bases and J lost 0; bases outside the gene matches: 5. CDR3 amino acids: CASSYSSGHQETQYF. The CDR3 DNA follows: TGTGCCAGCAGTTATTCTAGCGGCCACCAAGAGACCCAGTACTTC.

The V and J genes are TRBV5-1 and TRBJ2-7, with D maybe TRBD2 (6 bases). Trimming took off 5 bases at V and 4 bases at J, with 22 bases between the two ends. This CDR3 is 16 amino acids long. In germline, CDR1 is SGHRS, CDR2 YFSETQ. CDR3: CASRHRGIGGLYEQYF. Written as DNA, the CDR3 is TGCGCCAGCAGGCACCGCGGGATAGGTGGTTTGTACGAGCAGTACTTC.

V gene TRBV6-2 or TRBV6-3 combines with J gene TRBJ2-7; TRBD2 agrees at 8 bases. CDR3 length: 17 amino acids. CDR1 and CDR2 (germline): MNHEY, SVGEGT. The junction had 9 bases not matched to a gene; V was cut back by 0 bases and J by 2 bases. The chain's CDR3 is CASSYSRLAGIPYEQYF. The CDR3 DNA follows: TGTGCCAGCAGTTACTCGAGGCTAGCGGGCATTCCCTACGAGCAGTACTTC.

CDR3 in DNA: TGTGCCAGCACCGACAGGGGAGCGACCGGGGAGCTGTTTTTT. Translation gives CASTDRGATGELFF. The genes are TRBV5-4 and TRBJ2-2; 8 nucleotides align to TRBD1. The CDR3 covers 14 residues. Germline-derived CDR1 and CDR2 are SGHNT and YYREEE (reference sequence). V lost 6 bases to trimming and J lost 5 bases; unmatched junction nucleotides: 6.

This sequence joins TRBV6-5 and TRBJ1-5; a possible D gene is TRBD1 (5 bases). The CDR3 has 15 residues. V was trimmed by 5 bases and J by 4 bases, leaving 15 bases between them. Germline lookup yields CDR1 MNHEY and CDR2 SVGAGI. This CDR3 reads CASSRQPLGNQPQHF. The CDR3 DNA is TGTGCCAGCAGTCGACAGCCACTTGGTAATCAGCCCCAGCATTTT.

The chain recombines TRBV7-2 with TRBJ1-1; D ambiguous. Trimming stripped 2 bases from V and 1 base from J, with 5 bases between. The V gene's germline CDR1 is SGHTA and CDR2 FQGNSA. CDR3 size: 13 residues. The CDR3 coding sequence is TGTGCCAGCAGCTTAAACGGGAACACTGAAGCTTTCTTT. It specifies CASSLNGNTEAFF. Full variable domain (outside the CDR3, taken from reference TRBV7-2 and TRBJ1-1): GAGVSQSPSNKVTEKGKDVELRCDPISGHTALYWYRQSLGQGLEFLIYFQGNSAPDKSGLPSDRFSAERTGGSVSTLTIQRTQQEDSAVYLCASSLNGNTEAFFGQGTRLTVV.

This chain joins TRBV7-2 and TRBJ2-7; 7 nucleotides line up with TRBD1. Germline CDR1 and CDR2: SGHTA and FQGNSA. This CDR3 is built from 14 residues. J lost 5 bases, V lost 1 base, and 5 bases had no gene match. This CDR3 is CASSLGQGIDEQYF. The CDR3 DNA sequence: TGTGCCAGCAGCTTAGGACAGGGTATCGACGAGCAGTACTTC.

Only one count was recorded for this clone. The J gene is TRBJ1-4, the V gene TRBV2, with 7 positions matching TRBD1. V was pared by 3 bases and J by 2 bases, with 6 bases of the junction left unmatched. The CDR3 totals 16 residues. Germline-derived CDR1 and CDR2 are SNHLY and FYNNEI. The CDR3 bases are TGTGCCAGCAGTGACTACGGGACAGCTACTAATGAAAAACTGTTTTTT. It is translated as CASSDYGTATNEKLFF. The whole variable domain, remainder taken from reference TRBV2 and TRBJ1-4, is EPEVTQTPSHQVTQMGQEVILRCVPISNHLYFYWYRQILGQKVEFLVSFYNNEISEKSEIFDDQFSVERPDGSNFTLKIRSTKLEDSAMYFCASSDYGTATNEKLFFGSGTQLSVL.

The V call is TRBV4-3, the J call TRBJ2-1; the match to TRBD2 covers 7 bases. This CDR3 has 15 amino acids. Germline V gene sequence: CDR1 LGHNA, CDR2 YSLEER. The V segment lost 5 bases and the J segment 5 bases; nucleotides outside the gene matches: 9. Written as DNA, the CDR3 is TGCGCCAGCAGCGATAGCGGGCGGGGAGACAATGAGCAGTTCTTC. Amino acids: CASSDSGRGDNEQFF.

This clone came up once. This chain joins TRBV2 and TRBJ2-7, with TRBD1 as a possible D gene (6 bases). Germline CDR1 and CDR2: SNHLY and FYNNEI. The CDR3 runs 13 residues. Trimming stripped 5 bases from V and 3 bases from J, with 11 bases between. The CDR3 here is CASSLGQFYEQYF. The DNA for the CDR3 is TGTGCCAGCAGTCTCGGACAGTTCTACGAGCAGTACTTC. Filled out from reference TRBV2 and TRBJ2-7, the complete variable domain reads EPEVTQTPSHQVTQMGQEVILRCVPISNHLYFYWYRQILGQKVEFLVSFYNNEISEKSEIFDDQFSVERPDGSNFTLKIRSTKLEDSAMYFCASSLGQFYEQYFGPGTRLTVT.

DNA for the CDR3: TGTGCCAGCAGCCCTAGGGGGACCTTCATAGCTTTCTTT. Amino acids: CASSPRGTFIAFF. V usage is TRBV4-2 and J usage is TRBJ1-1, with a possible D match to TRBD1 (6 bases). Germline CDR1 LGHNA, CDR2 YNFKEQ. V dropped 4 bases and J dropped 10 bases, with 16 bases sitting between them. The length of the CDR3 is 13 residues.